The clone carrying this T cell receptor beta chain was counted between two and nine times. Antigen unknown. What was sequenced were expressed TCRB transcripts, since all of the isolated RNA had been reverse transcribed. An average of roughly 4 million reads was obtained for naive, central memory and regulatory T cell samples. Sequencing used immunoSEQ multiplex PCR; TCRdb keeps in-frame clones, though not all of them. The sample carries 20,000 to 25,000 clones, roughly 69% recorded once. The data originate from a study of beta chain features in type 1 diabetes. Stem cell-like memory, regulatory, central memory and naive CD4+ cells were sorted via CD45RO/CCR7/CD25/CD127/CD95/CD27. In all sorted populations, purity surpassed 98%. Germline CDR1 is SGHDT and CDR2 is YYEEEE. The CDR3 extends over 15 amino acids. The V segment lost 0 bases and the J segment 0 bases; nucleotides outside the gene matches: 2.

Broader study findings: In the patient group, naive, central memory and Treg TCRB repertoires seemed more alike than in the healthy donor group. The study found moderately but significantly shorter TCRB CDR3s in all four CD4+ subsets of Type 1 diabetes patients.

This sequence was found in a man between 18 and 29 years old with type 1 diabetes. Sequenced material: Tregs from blood. The chain couples TRBV5-6 to TRBJ2-5, with TRBD1 matching 7 bases. CDR3 residues: CASSLDRGNQETQYF. DNA of the CDR3: TGTGCCAGCAGCTTGGACAGGGGAAACCAAGAGACCCAGTACTTC.